These T cell receptor beta chains were read from a single sample in a study of PD-L1 blockade in urothelial cancer. Sequencing was performed with immunoSEQ multiplex PCR; in TCRdb, only in-frame clones are kept and a portion is missing. This repertoire shows tens of thousands of clones, over 70% found once; its top ten account for 3% to 4.5%. Sequenced here: PBMCs, sampled around atezolizumab (anti-PD-L1) treatment. The receptors here all came from a man between 70 and 80 years old with urothelial cancer. CDR3s include the opening cysteine and the closing phenylalanine or tryptophan. A D gene is named only where the DNA matches it firmly. Part of the rows lack a size; the others show once, few, many or a class for expanded clones.

>once|TRBV29-1|.|13|TRBJ2-3
CSVERGRGDTQYF
TGCAGCGTTGAACGTGGGAGAGGGGATACGCAGTATTTT
>.|TRBV19|TRBD2|16|TRBJ2-1
CASSIDAAGGSNEQFF
TGTGCCAGTAGTATCGACGCGGCGGGAGGATCCAATGAGCAGTTCTTC
>.|TRBV7-3|.|14|TRBJ2-2
CASSRNRDTGELFF
TGTGCCAGCAGCCGAAACAGGGACACCGGGGAGCTGTTTTTT
>few|TRBV9|.|15|TRBJ1-5
CASSVGGWSNQPQHF
TGTGCCAGCAGCGTAGGGGGCTGGAGCAATCAGCCCCAGCATTTT
>.|TRBV28|.|15|TRBJ1-5
CASRSNSRYNQPQHF
TGTGCCAGCAGGTCAAATAGTAGATACAATCAGCCCCAGCATTTT
>.|TRBV7-9|.|15|TRBJ1-1
CASTPTGGGNTEAFF
TGTGCCAGCACCCCCACGGGGGGGGGTAACACTGAAGCTTTCTTT
>.|TRBV6-1|.|12|TRBJ2-7
CASSGTAYEQYF
TGTGCCAGCAGTGGGACAGCCTACGAGCAGTACTTC
>.|TRBV18|TRBD1|13|TRBJ1-2
CASSPGTGFGYTF
TGTGCCAGCTCACCAGGGACAGGGTTTGGCTACACCTTC
>.|TRBV28|TRBD1|15|TRBJ1-1
CASSRSGQGDTEAFF
TGTGCCAGCAGCCGATCTGGACAGGGTGACACTGAAGCTTTCTTT
>.|TRBV12-5|TRBD2|15|TRBJ2-3
CASGRSGGAGDTQYF
TGTGCTAGTGGCCGGAGCGGGGGGGCTGGAGATACGCAGTATTTT
>.|TRBV19|TRBD1|13|TRBJ2-3
CASGTGRTDTQYF
TGTGCCAGTGGGACAGGGCGCACAGATACGCAGTATTTT
>.|TRBV7-2|TRBD1|12|TRBJ2-7
CASSSQGVEQYF
TGTGCCAGCAGCTCCCAGGGGGTCGAGCAGTACTTC
>.|TRBV28|TRBD1|13|TRBJ2-5
CASSGTGRETQYF
TGTGCCAGCAGTGGGACAGGGAGGGAGACCCAGTACTTC
>.|TRBV5-4|.|14|TRBJ2-4
CASSLGGSKNIQYF
TGTGCCAGCAGCTTAGGGGGATCCAAAAACATTCAGTACTTC
>.|TRBV27|TRBD2|19|TRBJ2-1
CASSLSAIGLAGDYNEQFF
TGTGCCAGCAGTTTATCGGCGATTGGTCTAGCGGGGGACTACAATGAGCAGTTCTTC
>.|TRBV7-3|.|13|TRBJ1-1
CASSLSWNTEAFF
TGTGCCAGCAGCTTATCGTGGAACACTGAAGCTTTCTTT
>.|TRBV5-5|TRBD1|14|TRBJ1-4
CASSSAGGNEKLFF
TGTGCCAGCAGCTCGGCAGGGGGGAATGAAAAACTGTTTTTT
>.|TRBV7-8|.|16|TRBJ2-1
CASSLDWRTSYNEQFF
TGTGCCAGCAGCTTAGATTGGCGGACTTCGTACAATGAGCAGTTCTTC
>.|TRBV27|.|16|TRBJ2-1
CASSSLGSGQHNEQFF
TGTGCCAGCAGTTCTCTAGGGAGCGGCCAGCACAATGAGCAGTTCTTC
>.|TRBV29-1|TRBD1|15|TRBJ1-1
CSVALLQGMNTEAFF
TGCAGCGTGGCCCTGTTACAGGGGATGAACACTGAAGCTTTCTTT
>.|TRBV6-6|TRBD2|16|TRBJ2-3
CASSMDGTSGTDTQYF
TGTGCCAGCAGTATGGACGGGACTAGCGGCACAGATACGCAGTATTTT
>.|TRBV7-6|.|13|TRBJ1-2
CASSLAWADGYTF
TGTGCCAGCAGCTTAGCGTGGGCCGATGGCTACACCTTC
>once|TRBV15|.|17|TRBJ1-5
CATSRVAQGTMYQPQHF
TGTGCCACCAGCAGAGTGGCACAGGGAACAATGTATCAGCCCCAGCATTTT
>.|TRBV30|TRBD2|16|TRBJ2-1
CAWSRGLAGLYNEQFF
TGTGCCTGGAGTCGAGGACTAGCGGGGTTATACAATGAGCAGTTCTTC
>.|TRBV5-4|TRBD1|17|TRBJ1-4
CASSPGTGRATNEKLFF
TGTGCCAGCAGCCCTGGGACAGGTCGGGCAACTAATGAAAAACTGTTTTTT
>.|TRBV6-6|TRBD2|16|TRBJ2-1
CASSPDPGGRRGEQFF
TGTGCCAGCAGCCCCGATCCGGGGGGGCGCCGGGGTGAGCAGTTCTTC
>.|TRBV14|TRBD2|15|TRBJ2-1
CASSPTSGRYNEQFF
TGTGCCAGCAGTCCGACTAGCGGGAGATACAATGAGCAGTTCTTC
>.|TRBV6-5|.|12|TRBJ2-7
CASRGTLYEQYF
TGTGCCAGCAGAGGGACTCTCTACGAGCAGTACTTC
>.|TRBV7-2|TRBD2|14|TRBJ2-1
CASSSPPSGEVLFF
TGTGCCAGCAGCTCCCCCCCAAGCGGGGAAGTTCTGTTCTTC
>.|TRBV30|TRBD1|14|TRBJ2-7
CAWSVGTGGYEQYF
TGTGCCTGGAGTGTAGGGACAGGGGGCTACGAGCAGTACTTC
>.|TRBV5-4|.|12|TRBJ2-1
CASSLSGEAQFF
TGTGCCAGCAGCTTGTCGGGAGAGGCGCAGTTCTTC
>.|TRBV7-2|.|14|TRBJ2-4
CASSRWGIRDIQYF
TGTGCCAGCAGCCGATGGGGCATTCGGGACATTCAGTACTTC
>.|TRBV7-6|TRBD2|16|TRBJ2-5
CASSRGIAGVLGTQYF
TGTGCCAGCAGCAGGGGGATAGCGGGAGTTCTTGGGACCCAGTACTTC
>.|TRBV18|TRBD1|17|TRBJ2-7
CASSLLLQGARPYEQYF
TGTGCCAGCTCACTACTGTTACAGGGGGCGCGCCCCTACGAGCAGTACTTC
>.|TRBV5-1|.|14|TRBJ1-2
CASSLDPRGNGYTF
TGCGCCAGCAGTCTGGACCCAAGGGGGAACGGCTACACCTTC
>.|TRBV7-8|.|15|TRBJ1-4
CASSSPPGSNEKLFF
TGTGCCAGCAGCTCCCCACCGGGAAGTAATGAAAAACTGTTTTTT
>.|TRBV29-1|TRBD2|16|TRBJ2-1
CSVGGHSGTTYNEQFF
TGCAGCGTTGGGGGTCATAGCGGGACTACCTACAATGAGCAGTTCTTC
>.|TRBV4-3|TRBD2|15|TRBJ2-7
CASSQERAGRWEQYF
TGCGCCAGCAGCCAAGAGCGAGCGGGGCGCTGGGAGCAGTACTTC
>.|TRBV21-1|.|16|TRBJ2-3
CASSKRLAGETDTQYF
TGTGCCAGCAGCAAACGGCTAGCGGGAGAAACAGATACGCAGTATTTT
>.|TRBV28|.|14|TRBJ1-5
CASSLPGGNQPQHF
TGTGCCAGCAGTTTACCAGGGGGCAATCAGCCCCAGCATTTT
>.|TRBV7-2|TRBD1|14|TRBJ2-1
CASSFANRGDEQFF
TGTGCCAGCAGCTTCGCCAACAGGGGGGATGAGCAGTTCTTC
>.|TRBV7-2|.|15|TRBJ1-3
CASSFITGRGNTIYF
TGTGCCAGCAGCTTCATCACAGGGCGTGGAAACACCATATATTTT
>.|TRBV11-2|TRBD2|16|TRBJ2-2
CASRTGLALNTGELFF
TGTGCCAGCAGAACGGGACTAGCGTTGAACACCGGGGAGCTGTTTTTT
>.|TRBV4-3|TRBD2|18|TRBJ2-3
CASSQAPRSGGARDTQYF
TGCGCCAGCAGCCAAGCCCCCAGAAGCGGGGGGGCCCGAGATACGCAGTATTTT
>.|TRBV4-2|.|19|TRBJ1-4
CASSQEWLATIPTNEKLFF
TGTGCCAGCAGCCAAGAGTGGCTCGCCACAATCCCAACTAATGAAAAACTGTTTTTT
>.|TRBV9|.|13|TRBJ1-1
CASSGFPGTEAFF
TGTGCCAGCAGCGGCTTCCCAGGCACTGAAGCTTTCTTT
>.|TRBV6-5|TRBD1|16|TRBJ2-3
CASSYSGTGGANTQYF
TGTGCCAGCAGTTACTCGGGGACAGGGGGCGCGAATACGCAGTATTTT
>.|TRBV4-3|TRBD2|15|TRBJ2-5
CASSQVGEGLETQYF
TGCGCCAGCAGCCAAGTCGGGGAGGGCTTAGAGACCCAGTACTTC
>once|TRBV6-6|.|16|TRBJ2-7
CASSSSRQKRGNEQYF
TGTGCCAGCAGTTCCTCCAGACAGAAAAGAGGTAACGAGCAGTACTTC
>.|TRBV11-3|TRBD1|13|TRBJ2-7
CASSLGTAVEQYF
TGTGCCAGCAGCCTAGGGACAGCGGTCGAGCAGTACTTC
>.|TRBV7-3|TRBD2|19|TRBJ2-3
CASSFPPGTSGRGGGTQYF
TGTGCCAGCAGCTTCCCCCCCGGGACTAGCGGGAGGGGGGGCGGTACGCAGTATTTT
>.|TRBV5-4|TRBD1|16|TRBJ1-3
CASSSGRQGSGNTIYF
TGTGCCAGCAGCTCGGGGAGACAGGGCTCTGGAAACACCATATATTTT
>.|TRBV5-1|.|15|TRBJ1-5
CASSPSGRGDQPQHF
TGCGCCAGCAGCCCCTCGGGGAGGGGTGATCAGCCCCAGCATTTT
>.|TRBV7-2|TRBD1|15|TRBJ1-4
CASSPRDSRNEKLFF
TGTGCCAGCAGCCCGCGGGACAGCCGTAATGAAAAACTGTTTTTT
>few|TRBV6-1|.|18|TRBJ1-4
CASSERRGRVGVAEKLFF
TGTGCCAGCAGTGAAAGGAGGGGTAGGGTGGGGGTGGCTGAAAAACTGTTTTTT